This entry is about one T cell receptor beta chain. TCRdb recomputed calls from the RACE reads with MiXCR, one row per CDR3 protein. The sample yields 80,000 to 100,000 distinct CDR3 sequences, roughly 8.5% seen once. This sample stems from a study of human T cells and chemical hapten exposure. Time point reported: healthy volunteer bleed at 2 weeks. From whole blood left unfractionated, total RNA was extracted. Material for sequencing was whole blood. This sequence originates from a female donor in good health. Some clones in this sample may be carry-over from other donors' samples.

For the CDR3, the DNA is TGTGCCAGCAGCTCCAGCCTTAATTCACCCCTCCACTTT. Protein sequence: CASSSSLNSPLHF. The chain joins TRBV7-2 to TRBJ1-6; no clear D. Between the trimmed V and J ends, which lost 4 bases and 6 bases, there was a span of 7 bases. CDR1 and CDR2 from the germline V gene are SGHTA and FQGNSA. The CDR3 covers 13 residues. Variable domain in full (rest from reference TRBV7-2 and TRBJ1-6): GAGVSQSPSNKVTEKGKDVELRCDPISGHTALYWYRQSLGQGLEFLIYFQGNSAPDKSGLPSDRFSAERTGGSVSTLTIQRTQQEDSAVYLCASSSSLNSPLHFGNGTRLTVT.